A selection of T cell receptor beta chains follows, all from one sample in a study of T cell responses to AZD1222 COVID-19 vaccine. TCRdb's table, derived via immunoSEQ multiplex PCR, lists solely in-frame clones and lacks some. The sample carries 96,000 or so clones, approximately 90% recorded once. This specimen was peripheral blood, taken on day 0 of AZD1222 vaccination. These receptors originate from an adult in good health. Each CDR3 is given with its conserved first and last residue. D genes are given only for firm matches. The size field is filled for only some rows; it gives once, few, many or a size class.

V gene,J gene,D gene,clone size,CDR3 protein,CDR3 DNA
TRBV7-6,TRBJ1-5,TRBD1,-,CASSPRTGPQHF,TGTGCCAGCAGCCCCCGGACAGGACCCCAGCATTTT
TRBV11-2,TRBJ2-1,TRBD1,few,CASSFRRQGLGEQFF,TGTGCCAGCAGCTTCCGCCGACAGGGGTTGGGTGAGCAGTTCTTC
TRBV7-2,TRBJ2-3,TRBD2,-,CASTPTSGGFTDTQYF,TGTGCCAGCACCCCGACTAGCGGGGGTTTCACAGATACGCAGTATTTT
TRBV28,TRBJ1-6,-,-,CASRDHRSSYNSPLHF,TGTGCCAGCAGGGACCACAGGAGCTCCTATAATTCACCCCTCCACTTT
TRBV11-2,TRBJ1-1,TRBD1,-,CASSWRRQGANTEAFF,TGTGCCAGCAGCTGGAGACGACAGGGGGCGAACACTGAAGCTTTCTTT
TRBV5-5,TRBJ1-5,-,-,CASSLSVQRGGQPQHF,TGTGCCAGCAGCTTGAGTGTCCAAAGGGGGGGGCAGCCCCAGCATTTT
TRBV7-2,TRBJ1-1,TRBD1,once,CASSSTGEGVNTEAFF,TGTGCCAGCAGTTCGACAGGGGAAGGAGTGAACACTGAAGCTTTCTTT
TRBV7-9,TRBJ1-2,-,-,CASSQPGGRGYTF,TGTGCCAGCAGCCAACCCGGGGGGAGGGGCTACACCTTC
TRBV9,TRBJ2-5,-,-,CASSVGSGFQETQYF,TGTGCCAGCAGCGTAGGTAGCGGTTTCCAAGAGACCCAGTACTTC
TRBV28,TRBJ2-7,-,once,CASSPRYYEQYF,TGTGCCAGCAGTCCCCGGTACTACGAGCAGTACTTC
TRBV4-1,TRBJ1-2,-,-,CASSQREGLYSGYTF,TGCGCCAGCAGCCAACGGGAGGGTTTGTACAGTGGCTACACCTTC
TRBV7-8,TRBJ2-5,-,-,CASSLGLFQETQYF,TGTGCCAGCAGCTTAGGTTTGTTTCAAGAGACCCAGTACTTC
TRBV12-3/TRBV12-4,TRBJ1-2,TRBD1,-,CASRFGQGYGYTF,TGTGCCAGCAGGTTCGGACAGGGATATGGCTACACCTTC
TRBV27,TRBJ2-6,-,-,CASSVRSGANVLTF,TGTGCCAGCAGTGTCAGGTCTGGGGCCAACGTCCTGACTTTC
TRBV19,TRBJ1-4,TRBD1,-,CASSMTGTANEKLFF,TGTGCCAGTAGTATGACCGGGACAGCTAATGAAAAACTGTTTTTT
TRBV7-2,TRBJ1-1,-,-,CASSFSTSGLVFF,TGTGCCAGCAGCTTCTCGACATCAGGTTTGGTTTTCTTT
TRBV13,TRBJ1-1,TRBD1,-,CASSPTTGGTEAFF,TGTGCCAGCAGCCCAACGACAGGGGGCACTGAAGCTTTCTTT
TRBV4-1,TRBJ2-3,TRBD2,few,CASSPGLGPDTQYF,TGCGCCAGCAGCCCGGGACTAGGGCCAGATACGCAGTATTTT
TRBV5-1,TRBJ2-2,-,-,CASSLDGVDTGELFF,TGCGCCAGCAGCTTGGACGGGGTTGACACCGGGGAGCTGTTTTTT
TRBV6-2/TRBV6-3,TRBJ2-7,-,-,CASSYSTGPYEQYF,TGTGCCAGCAGTTACTCAACAGGGCCCTACGAGCAGTACTTC
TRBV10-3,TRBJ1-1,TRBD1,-,CAISDRGLTEAFF,TGTGCCATCAGTGACAGGGGGCTCACTGAAGCTTTCTTT
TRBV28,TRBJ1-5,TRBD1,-,CASRLRDRDNQPQHF,TGTGCCAGCAGACTCCGGGACAGGGATAATCAGCCCCAGCATTTT
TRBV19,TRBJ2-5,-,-,CASSIGGETQYF,TGTGCCAGTAGTATAGGAGGAGAGACCCAGTACTTC
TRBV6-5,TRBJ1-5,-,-,CASSRTSYSNQPQHF,TGTGCCAGCAGCAGGACAAGTTATAGCAATCAGCCCCAGCATTTT
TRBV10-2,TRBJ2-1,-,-,CASSEWDPGNEQFF,TGCGCCAGCAGTGAGTGGGATCCAGGCAATGAGCAGTTCTTC
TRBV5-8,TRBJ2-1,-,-,CASSHRRLSSYNEQFF,TGTGCCAGCAGCCACCGTCGGTTGAGCTCCTACAATGAGCAGTTCTTC
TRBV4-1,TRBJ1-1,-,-,CASSPLGLVRNWAEAFF,TGCGCCAGCAGCCCGCTTGGCCTGGTCCGCAATTGGGCTGAAGCTTTCTTT
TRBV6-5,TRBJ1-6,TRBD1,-,CASSYYGTGDSPLHF,TGTGCCAGCAGTTACTATGGGACAGGGGATTCACCCCTCCACTTT
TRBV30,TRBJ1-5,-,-,CAWSVHTGPRAQHF,TGTGCCTGGAGTGTACACACAGGTCCCCGAGCCCAGCATTTT
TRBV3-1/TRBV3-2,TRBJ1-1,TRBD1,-,CASSPRGQNTEAFF,TGTGCCAGCAGCCCAAGGGGGCAGAACACTGAAGCTTTCTTT
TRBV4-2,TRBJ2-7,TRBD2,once,CASSPRDYTYEQYF,TGTGCCAGCAGCCCCCGGGACTATACCTACGAGCAGTACTTC
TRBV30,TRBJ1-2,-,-,CAWTGVYGYTF,TGTGCCTGGACAGGGGTATATGGCTACACCTTC
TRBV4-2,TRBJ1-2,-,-,CASSPPLGGYGYTF,TGTGCCAGCAGCCCCCCGCTCGGGGGCTATGGCTACACCTTC
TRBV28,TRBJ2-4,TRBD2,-,CASSDGLAVFGKNIQYF,TGTGCCAGCAGTGACGGACTAGCTGTTTTTGGCAAAAACATTCAGTACTTC
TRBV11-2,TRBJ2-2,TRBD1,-,CASSAYRGTGELFF,TGTGCCAGCAGCGCATACAGGGGCACCGGGGAGCTGTTTTTT
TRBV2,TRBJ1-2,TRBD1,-,CASRGTATNYGYTF,TGTGCCAGCAGAGGGACAGCTACAAACTATGGCTACACCTTC
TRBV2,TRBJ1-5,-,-,CASNNPRENLGQPQHF,TGTGCCAGCAACAACCCCAGGGAAAATCTAGGTCAGCCCCAGCATTTT
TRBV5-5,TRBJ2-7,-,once,CASSLLGGIGGEQYF,TGTGCCAGCAGCTTGCTAGGAGGGATTGGTGGGGAGCAGTACTTC
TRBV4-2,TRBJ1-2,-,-,CASSQVPGRIYDGYTF,TGTGCCAGCAGCCAAGTTCCGGGACGCATTTACGATGGCTACACCTTC